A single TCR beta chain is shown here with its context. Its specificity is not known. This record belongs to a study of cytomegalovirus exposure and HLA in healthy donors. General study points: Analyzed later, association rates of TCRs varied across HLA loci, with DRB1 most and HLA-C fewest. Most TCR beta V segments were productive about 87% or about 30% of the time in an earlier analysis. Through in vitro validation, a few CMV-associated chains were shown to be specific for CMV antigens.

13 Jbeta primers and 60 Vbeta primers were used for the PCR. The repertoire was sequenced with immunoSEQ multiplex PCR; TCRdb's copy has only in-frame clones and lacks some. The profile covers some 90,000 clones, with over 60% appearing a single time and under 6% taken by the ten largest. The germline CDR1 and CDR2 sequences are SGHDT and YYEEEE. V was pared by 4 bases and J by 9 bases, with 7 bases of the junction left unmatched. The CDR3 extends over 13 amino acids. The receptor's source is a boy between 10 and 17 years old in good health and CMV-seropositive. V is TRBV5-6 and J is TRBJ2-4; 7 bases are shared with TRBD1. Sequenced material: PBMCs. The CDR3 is CASSRTGLGIQYF. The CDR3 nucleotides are TGTGCCAGCAGCCGGACAGGTTTAGGCATTCAGTACTTC. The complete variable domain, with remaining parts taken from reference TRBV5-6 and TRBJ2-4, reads DAGVTQSPTHLIKTRGQQVTLRCSPKSGHDTVSWYQQALGQGPQFIFQYYEEEERQRGNFPDRFSGHQFPNYSSELNVNALLLGDSALYLCASSRTGLGIQYFGAGTRLSVL.